This T cell receptor (beta chain) was obtained from a study of identical twins. Study-wide findings and caveats: Modelling underestimated the level of out-of-frame TCR alpha sharing observed in monozygotic twins. While abundant cord blood beta clonotypes carried fewer insertions, memory repertoires showed no such pattern. Shared out-of-frame alpha sequences (those common to twins) showed excess low generation probability.

It was template switching that added a universal primer site, and there were unique molecular identifiers on the cDNA. TCRdb reanalysed the 5' RACE reads using MiXCR and keeps one entry per CDR3 protein. Here the sample spans some 630,000 distinct CDR3 sequences, just over 7% being singletons. A note on this clonotype: Its antigen is not known.

In germline, CDR1 is LNHDA, CDR2 SQIVND (reference sequence). The CDR3 sequence is 16 residues long. Trimming took off 3 bases at V and 7 bases at J, with 19 bases between the two ends. These data were likewise used in another study, on yellow fever vaccine responses in identical twins.

This sequence was found in a woman under 30 in good health. The chain has TRBV19 and TRBJ2-4, with a weak D call TRBD2 (5 bases). Sequenced material: PBMCs. The CDR3 DNA is TGTGCCAGTAGTATTGATGACCGCCTACGGGGTAACATTCAGTACTTC. It translates to CASSIDDRLRGNIQYF.